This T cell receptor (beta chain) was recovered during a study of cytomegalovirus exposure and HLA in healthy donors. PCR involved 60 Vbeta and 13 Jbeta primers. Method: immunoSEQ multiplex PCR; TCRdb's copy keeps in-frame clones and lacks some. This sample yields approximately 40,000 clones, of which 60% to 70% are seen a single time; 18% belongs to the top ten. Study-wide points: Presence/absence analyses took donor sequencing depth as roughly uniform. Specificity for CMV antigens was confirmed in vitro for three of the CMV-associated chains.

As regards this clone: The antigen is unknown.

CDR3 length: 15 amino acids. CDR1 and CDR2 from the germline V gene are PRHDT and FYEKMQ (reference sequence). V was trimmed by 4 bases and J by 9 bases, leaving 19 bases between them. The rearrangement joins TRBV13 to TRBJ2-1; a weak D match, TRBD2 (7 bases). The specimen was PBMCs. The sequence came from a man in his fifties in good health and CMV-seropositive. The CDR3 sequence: CASSWGGRATTEQFF. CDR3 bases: TGTGCCAGCAGCTGGGGGGGCAGGGCCACAACTGAGCAGTTCTTC.